Each of the 30 T cell receptor beta chains below was sequenced from the same sample in a study of blood T cell repertoires in COVID-19. Sequencing used immunoSEQ multiplex PCR; TCRdb keeps in-frame clones, though not all of them. The sample holds 350,000 to 450,000 clones, roughly 90% seen once. The specimen was PBMCs or T cells enriched from blood (not recorded which). The origin of the receptors is a woman aged 40 to 50 who had been exposed to COVID-19.

The chain couples TRBV19 to TRBJ1-6, with a possible D match to TRBD1 (6 bases). CDR3 length: 13 residues. Trimming pared 2 bases from V and 8 bases from J, leaving 7 bases between. Germline V gene lookup returns CDR1 LNHDA and CDR2 SQIVND (reference sequence). The CDR3 here is CASSISGDSPLHF. The DNA of the CDR3 is TGTGCCAGTAGTATATCAGGGGATTCACCCCTCCACTTT.

The V call is TRBV7-9, the J call TRBJ1-2; 8 nucleotides match TRBD1. V shed 5 bases and J 7 bases; nucleotides not matched to a gene: 12. Per the germline V gene, CDR1 is SEHNR and CDR2 is FQNEAQ (reference sequence). The CDR3 runs to 15 residues. CDR3 nucleotides: TGTGCCAGCAGCCACGACAGGGGAGGTAGTGGTGGCTACACCTTC. This gives the protein CASSHDRGGSGGYTF.

This sequence joins TRBV9 and TRBJ1-1; 9 positions match TRBD1. Unmatched junction bases numbered 7, after V lost 4 bases and J lost 0 bases. The CDR3 extends over 16 amino acids. Germline assignment: CDR1 SGDLS and CDR2 YYNGEE. CDR3 nucleotides: TGTGCCAGCAGCCCAAGGGACAGGGCCATGAACACTGAAGCTTTCTTT. Encoded protein: CASSPRDRAMNTEAFF.

V and J are TRBV5-4 and TRBJ1-2; D is possibly TRBD1 (6 bases). The CDR3 consists of 15 residues. CDR1 and CDR2 from the germline V gene are SGHNT and YYREEE (reference sequence). Trimming removed 4 bases at V and 4 bases at J, with 17 bases between. The CDR3 bases are TGTGCCAGCAGCCCTGGGGGCAGGCGCTCCTATGGCTACACCTTC. This gives the protein CASSPGGRRSYGYTF.

This sequence joins TRBV20-1 and TRBJ1-5; unclear D gene. Germline loops: CDR1 DFQATT, CDR2 SNEGSKA (reference sequence). Trimming took 3 bases from V and 2 from J, leaving 5 bases between them. This CDR3 spans 12 amino acids. CDR3 nucleotides: TGCAGTGCTAGTCGTCGCAATCAGCCCCAGCATTTT. It specifies CSASRRNQPQHF.

The chain links TRBV19 to TRBJ1-2; perhaps TRBD1 as D (5 bases). The CDR3 totals 16 residues. Trimming took 1 base from V and 7 from J, leaving 19 bases between them. Germline V CDR1 and CDR2: LNHDA, SQIVND (reference sequence). The CDR3 DNA reads TGTGCCAGTAGTATAGGGCAGGGCGGAACTTCGTTTGGCTACACCTTC. Protein sequence: CASSIGQGGTSFGYTF.

This clone appeared once. This rearrangement joins TRBV6-2 or TRBV6-3 to TRBJ2-1, with a tentative D call TRBD2 (5 bases). CDR1 is MNHEY, CDR2 SVGEGT, per germline. The CDR3 is 16 residues long. V shed 4 bases and J shed 12 bases, with 25 bases lying between them. The CDR3 loop reads CASSSSPGGRPLGQFF. The CDR3 DNA reads TGTGCCAGCAGTTCCTCCCCTGGCGGGCGCCCTTTGGGGCAGTTCTTC.

This chain connects TRBV5-1 to TRBJ1-3; D unclear. Germline CDR1 reads SGHRS; CDR2 reads YFSETQ. Trimming took 1 base from V and 4 from J, leaving 12 bases between them. The CDR3 runs to 15 residues. The CDR3 protein is CASSLSLGDGNTIYF. The CDR3 DNA sequence: TGCGCCAGCAGCTTGTCATTGGGCGACGGAAACACCATATATTTT.

The chain's CDR3 is CASSLGLKSSGNTIYF. The CDR3 region has the DNA TGTGCCAGCAGCTTGGGGCTCAAGTCCTCTGGAAACACCATATATTTT. This chain connects TRBV5-6 to TRBJ1-3, with no clear D. The V gene's germline CDR1 is SGHDT and CDR2 YYEEEE. The V end lost 0 bases, the J end lost 0 bases, and 10 bases lay between the germline ends. This CDR3 is 16 amino acids long.

This clone has a single count. The chain has TRBV6-5 and TRBJ1-4; D not resolved. V lost 2 bases and J 0 bases, leaving 10 bases between the germline ends. Germline V gives CDR1 MNHEY, CDR2 SVGAGI. The CDR3 sequence is 16 residues long. The CDR3 reads CASSYMALATNEKLFF. The CDR3 DNA reads TGTGCCAGCAGTTACATGGCTCTTGCAACTAATGAAAAACTGTTTTTT.

The V call is TRBV9, the J call TRBJ1-2, with D perhaps TRBD1 (6 bases). CDR3 length: 17 residues. V was shortened by 0 bases and J by 8 bases, with 23 bases between the two germline ends. CDR1 SGDLS and CDR2 YYNGEE come from the germline V gene. The CDR3 region is CASSVAGAPQVNRGYTF. The CDR3 nucleotides are TGTGCCAGCAGCGTAGCAGGGGCGCCTCAGGTTAATAGAGGCTACACCTTC. The full variable domain, with the rest looked up from reference TRBV9 and TRBJ1-2, is DSGVTQTPKHLITATGQRVTLRCSPRSGDLSVYWYQQSLDQGLQFLIQYYNGEERAKGNILERFSAQQFPDLHSELNLSSLELGDSALYFCASSVAGAPQVNRGYTFGSGTRLTVV.

This chain uses TRBV29-1 with TRBJ1-1; 8 bases agree with TRBD1. CDR1 is SQVTM and CDR2 is ANQGSEA in the germline V gene. The CDR3 extends over 18 amino acids. The V segment lost 2 bases and the J segment 0 bases; nucleotides outside the gene matches: 14. For the CDR3, the DNA is TGCAGCGTTGAACACAGGGGGACCCTTGGGACTGTGAACACTGAAGCTTTCTTT. It yields the protein CSVEHRGTLGTVNTEAFF.

The rearrangement links TRBV27 to TRBJ1-5; D may be TRBD1 (5 bases). V lost 5 bases, J lost 4 bases, and 15 bases lay in between. Germline-derived CDR1 and CDR2 are MNHEY and SMNVEV (reference sequence). This CDR3 spans 15 amino acids. The CDR3 sequence: CASSPRRGGNQPQHF. CDR3 sequence (DNA): TGTGCCAGCAGTCCACGCCGGGGGGGGAATCAGCCCCAGCATTTT.

The chain has TRBV5-5 and TRBJ1-2; D is uncertain. The length of the CDR3 is 13 residues. Per the germline V gene, CDR1 is SGHKS and CDR2 is YYEKEE (reference sequence). Trimming stripped 4 bases from V and 1 base from J, with 8 bases between. CDR3 DNA sequence: TGTGCCAGCAGCCGGCGGGGTAACTATGGCTACACCTTC. It translates to CASSRRGNYGYTF.

The CDR3 sequence is CASSAPGGASYNEQFF. The CDR3 nucleotides are TGTGCCAGCAGCGCCCCCGGGGGGGCCTCCTACAATGAGCAGTTCTTC. V gene TRBV9 combines with J gene TRBJ2-1, with 8 bases matching TRBD2. Germline loops: CDR1 SGDLS, CDR2 YYNGEE. The CDR3 extends over 16 amino acids. J was trimmed by 0 bases and V by 3 bases; bases with no gene match: 5.

The chain couples TRBV11-3 to TRBJ1-3, with TRBD1 matching 8 bases. The CDR3 is 17 amino acids. Trimming removed 5 bases from V and 0 bases from J; junction bases left unmatched: 9. CDR1 SGHNT and CDR2 YENEEA come from the germline V gene. The CDR3 DNA reads as TGTGCCAGCAGCCGGGCAGGGGGCCGAAACTCTGGAAACACCATATATTTT. This translates into CASSRAGGRNSGNTIYF.

V is TRBV25-1 and J is TRBJ1-2, with D unresolved. There are 13 residues in the CDR3. Germline loops: CDR1 MGHDK, CDR2 SYGVNS. V lost 4 bases, J lost 7 bases, and 13 bases lay in between. The CDR3 loop is CASSALTFGGYTF. For the CDR3, the DNA is TGTGCCAGCAGTGCTCTAACGTTCGGTGGCTACACCTTC.

The chain employs TRBV20-1 and TRBJ2-4; 9 bases agree with TRBD2. This CDR3 spans 16 amino acids. V shed 3 bases, J shed 0 bases, and the junction held 6 bases outside the gene matches. CDR1 is DFQATT and CDR2 is SNEGSKA in the germline V gene (reference sequence). CDR3 loop: CSASSGRGLAKNIQYF. The CDR3 bases are TGCAGTGCTAGTAGCGGGAGAGGCCTAGCCAAAAACATTCAGTACTTC.

The CDR3 coding sequence is TGTGCCAGCTCCCAGGCCGGGACAGGGGACTATGGCTACACCTTC. This sequence encodes CASSQAGTGDYGYTF. V and J are TRBV18 and TRBJ1-2; 10 bases line up with TRBD1. With V trimmed by 6 bases and J by 3 bases, 7 bases remained unmatched. There are 15 residues in the CDR3. CDR1 KGHSH and CDR2 LQKENI come from the germline V gene. The full variable domain, with the rest looked up from reference TRBV18 and TRBJ1-2, is NAGVMQNPRHLVRRRGQEARLRCSPMKGHSHVYWYRQLPEEGLKFMVYLQKENIIDESGMPKERFSAEFPKEGPSILRIQQVVRGDSAAYFCASSQAGTGDYGYTFGSGTRLTVV.

This clone was seen a handful of times. The chain has TRBV3-1 (or the pseudogene TRBV3-2) and TRBJ1-1; maybe TRBD1 (5 bases). CDR1 LGHDT and CDR2 YNNKEL come from the germline V gene (reference sequence). Trimming cost V 5 bases and J 8 bases, with 9 bases left between them. The CDR3 length is 11 residues. CDR3 in amino acids: CASSSRQEAFF. In nucleotides, the CDR3 is TGTGCCAGCAGCTCAAGACAGGAAGCTTTCTTT.

In this sample, this clone turned up once. This chain connects TRBV2 to TRBJ1-2; tentative D call: TRBD1 (5 bases). There are 14 residues in the CDR3. Germline CDR1 and CDR2: SNHLY and FYNNEI. Trimming removed 3 bases at V and 2 bases at J, with 10 bases between. The CDR3 sequence: CASSEEGRNYGYTF. In nucleotides, the CDR3 is TGTGCCAGCAGTGAGGAGGGGAGAAACTATGGCTACACCTTC.

V and J are TRBV30 and TRBJ2-7; 15 positions agree with TRBD2. CDR1 and CDR2 from the germline V gene are GTSNPN and SVGIG (reference sequence). The trim removed 6 bases at V and 2 bases at J, leaving 8 bases unmatched. This CDR3 contains 16 residues. CDR3 DNA sequence: TGTGCCTGCTCCGGACTAGCGGGAGGGGAGCCCTACGAGCAGTACTTC. Its protein product is CACSGLAGGEPYEQYF.

This clone was picked up one time. The chain joins TRBV6-5 to TRBJ2-1; TRBD2 might be the D (6 bases). Per germline, CDR1 MNHEY and CDR2 SVGAGI. The CDR3 is 15 amino acids. Trimming removed 4 bases at V and 4 bases at J, with 14 bases between. This chain's CDR3 is CASSSEGRGYNEQFF. CDR3 sequence (DNA): TGTGCCAGCAGTTCGGAGGGAAGAGGGTACAATGAGCAGTTCTTC.

This chain connects TRBV21-1 to TRBJ1-1; the table assigns TRBD1, which was not confirmed against the DNA. TRBV21-1 corresponds to a pseudogene. The CDR3 covers 19 residues. CDR3 protein: CASSKGVRDSSYMNTEAFF. In DNA form, the CDR3 reads TGTGCCAGCAGCAAAGGGGTGAGGGACAGTTCCTACATGAACACTGAAGCTTTCTTT.

The J gene is TRBJ2-7, the V gene TRBV29-1; D may be TRBD1 (6 bases). This CDR3 region has 12 residues. CDR1 is SQVTM, CDR2 ANQGSEA, per germline. Trimming stripped 7 bases from V and 0 bases from J, with 10 bases between. The DNA of the CDR3 is TGCAGCGGCTCGGACAGCTCCTACGAGCAGTACTTC. Amino acid sequence: CSGSDSSYEQYF.

In this sample, this clone turned up once. CDR3 in DNA: TGTGCCAGCAGTGACGATGGCAGGGGTTTTTATGGCTACACCTTC. Protein product: CASSDDGRGFYGYTF. The chain uses TRBV6-4 and TRBJ1-2, with TRBD1 as a possible D gene (6 bases). With 2 bases removed from V and 5 bases from J, the gap between germline ends came to 15 bases. This CDR3 region has 15 residues. Germline CDR1 MRHNA, CDR2 SNTAGT.

The chain has TRBV6-2 or TRBV6-3 and TRBJ1-4; D is perhaps TRBD1 (6 bases). The CDR3 extends over 14 amino acids. Per the germline V gene, CDR1 is MNHEY and CDR2 is SVGEGT. Trimming left V 6 bases short and J 4 bases short, with 12 bases between. CDR3 residues: CASSFDRYNEKLFF. CDR3 nucleotide sequence: TGTGCCAGCAGCTTCGACAGGTATAATGAAAAACTGTTTTTT.

The V and J genes are TRBV5-8 and TRBJ1-5; unclear D gene. Germline assignment: CDR1 SGHTS and CDR2 YDEGEE. The CDR3 runs to 13 residues. V was clipped by 4 bases and J by 6 bases, with 11 bases between them. CDR3 amino acids: CASSPGASQPQHF. As DNA, the CDR3 is TGTGCCAGCAGCCCGGGTGCTAGTCAGCCCCAGCATTTT.

V usage is TRBV5-4 and J usage is TRBJ1-2, with a tentative D call TRBD1 (5 bases). The germline gives CDR1 SGHNT, CDR2 YYREEE (reference sequence). CDR3 length: 18 residues. V dropped 0 bases and J dropped 0 bases, with 18 bases sitting between them. Written as DNA, the CDR3 is TGTGCCAGCAGCTTGGGGCAGGGTAAGGGTGGGGCTAACTATGGCTACACCTTC. This translates into CASSLGQGKGGANYGYTF.

The chain combines TRBV3-1 (or the pseudogene TRBV3-2) with TRBJ2-3, with D perhaps matching TRBD2 (5 bases). Germline V lookup: CDR1 LGHDT, CDR2 YNNKEL (reference sequence). V gave up 4 bases and J gave up 6 bases, with 8 bases separating them. CDR3 length: 12 amino acids. The CDR3 DNA follows: TGTGCCAGCAGCCGGACTGGGGATACGCAGTATTTT. Residues: CASSRTGDTQYF.